A single TCR beta chain is shown here with its context. These data are taken from a study of blood T cell repertoires in COVID-19. Across the study: Sites across the United States, Italy and Spain contributed samples from acute and convalescent COVID-19.

The authors' processing: Amplification of reference gene primers was used by the study to estimate nucleated cell counts. Libraries were prepared by immunoSEQ multiplex PCR; TCRdb keeps only in-frame clonotypes and omits some of them. The D gene and trimming were derived from the DNA, and the V and J assignments and clone size from that table. Among hundreds of thousands of clones listed, around nine tenths were seen once. Germline CDR1 reads SGHDT; CDR2 reads YYEEEE. The CDR3 has 15 residues. The V end was cut by 0 bases, the J end by 5 bases, with 11 bases between. The TCR sequence derives from a man in his 60s who had recovered from COVID-19. The chain has TRBV5-6 and TRBJ2-2; D gene uncertain. The sample consisted of PBMCs or T cells enriched from blood (not recorded which). The CDR3 nucleotides are TGTGCCAGCAGCTTGGAGCTCGCCGGGACCGGGGAGCTGTTTTTT. It yields the protein CASSLELAGTGELFF.